This is a list of T cell receptor beta chains from one sample in a study of T cell repertoires in cytomegalovirus infection. Each CDR3 protein is one row after TCRdb ran MiXCR on the reads. Here the sample spans about 740,000 distinct CDR3 sequences, about 30% being singletons. These receptors' targets are unknown. The specimen was cultured PBMCs, collected from culture after CMV antigen stimulation. The receptors come from a human donor in good health (CMV status not recorded). Some clones in this sample may be carry-over from other donors' samples. Each CDR3 is given with its conserved first and last residue. Each record gives: CDR3 protein, D gene, V gene, CDR3 length, clone size. D genes are given only for firm matches. Where a row states a size, it is once, few, many or the class of an expanded clone; other rows omit it.

CDR3 protein: CASTTGVGNQPQHF; D gene: NA; V gene: TRBV19; CDR3 length: 14; clone size: NA
CDR3 protein: CASSEDWGQGGEAFF; D gene: TRBD1; V gene: TRBV2; CDR3 length: 15; clone size: NA
CDR3 protein: CASSHRGLGGDTQYF; D gene: NA; V gene: TRBV12-3/TRBV12-4; CDR3 length: 15; clone size: few
CDR3 protein: CSAIIYRKRGRDEQYF; D gene: TRBD1; V gene: TRBV20-1; CDR3 length: 16; clone size: NA
CDR3 protein: CASSEESRDSNQPQHF; D gene: NA; V gene: TRBV2; CDR3 length: 16; clone size: once
CDR3 protein: CASSPGLVGETQYF; D gene: TRBD2; V gene: TRBV7-9; CDR3 length: 14; clone size: NA
CDR3 protein: CATSRQKPGTGGLEQYF; D gene: TRBD1; V gene: TRBV15; CDR3 length: 17; clone size: few
CDR3 protein: CASSPRTESYGYTF; D gene: NA; V gene: TRBV7-2; CDR3 length: 14; clone size: NA
CDR3 protein: CASSLRNNLAASTDTQYF; D gene: TRBD2; V gene: TRBV12-3/TRBV12-4; CDR3 length: 18; clone size: few
CDR3 protein: CASSSGHGGGEKLFF; D gene: NA; V gene: TRBV5-4; CDR3 length: 15; clone size: NA
CDR3 protein: CASSPPRDRGSQPQHF; D gene: TRBD1; V gene: TRBV12-3/TRBV12-4; CDR3 length: 16; clone size: few
CDR3 protein: CASIPRGTPEKLFF; D gene: NA; V gene: TRBV12-3/TRBV12-4; CDR3 length: 14; clone size: once
CDR3 protein: CASSPGTVGNTQYF; D gene: TRBD1; V gene: TRBV11-2; CDR3 length: 14; clone size: NA
CDR3 protein: CASSTLAGVGETQYF; D gene: TRBD2; V gene: TRBV19; CDR3 length: 15; clone size: NA
CDR3 protein: CASSPGLADQETQYF; D gene: TRBD2; V gene: TRBV7-9; CDR3 length: 15; clone size: once
CDR3 protein: CASRPGVQETQYF; D gene: NA; V gene: TRBV5-1; CDR3 length: 13; clone size: NA
CDR3 protein: CASSLARRRSTDTQYF; D gene: NA; V gene: TRBV5-6; CDR3 length: 16; clone size: NA
CDR3 protein: CSVLAGNNEQFF; D gene: NA; V gene: TRBV29-1; CDR3 length: 12; clone size: NA
CDR3 protein: CASSLGQGTRKLFF; D gene: NA; V gene: TRBV12-3/TRBV12-4; CDR3 length: 14; clone size: NA
CDR3 protein: CASSLGVAGAQETQYF; D gene: TRBD2; V gene: TRBV7-2; CDR3 length: 16; clone size: many
CDR3 protein: CASSSSIGQDEKLFF; D gene: NA; V gene: TRBV7-9; CDR3 length: 15; clone size: NA
CDR3 protein: CASSPHRTGAYNEQFF; D gene: TRBD1; V gene: TRBV7-8; CDR3 length: 16; clone size: few